This T cell receptor (beta chain) was sequenced during a study of CD8+ T cells in alopecia areata (dated by TCRdb to between 2017 and 2018). Background for the entire study: Treated patients were enrolled in an open-label pilot trial of oral tofacitinib at 5 to 10 mg twice daily for moderate-to-severe alopecia areata. In treated patients, disease severity was measured using the SALT score, which gives the percentage of scalp surface area affected. Patients on tofacitinib were biopsied at baseline and after 4 and 24 weeks of treatment, and several of the patients also had a later scalp biopsy. On the human side, TCRbeta sequencing was run on scalp tissue and on sorted CD4+ and CD8+ peripheral blood T cells from healthy controls and from alopecia areata patients with either patchy or totalis/universalis disease. The study used high-throughput TCRbeta sequencing to examine T cell clonal expansion in alopecia areata, in both the C3H/HeJ mouse model and human patients. TCRbeta CDR3 regions were amplified by immunoSEQ multiplex PCR with 35 Vbeta forward and 13 Jbeta reverse primers. Clonality in the scalp was compared among normal scalp (n=4), patchy alopecia areata scalp (n=8), and alopecia totalis/universalis scalp (n=8). The RNA source kit depended on sample type: the PAXgene miRNA kit for fixed scalp, the miRNeasy kit for PBMCs, and the RNeasy kit for mouse skin. Tofacitinib was administered for 6 to 18 months, and 6 months of follow-up off drug were then conducted to assess delayed response and recurrence. Results and caveats for the whole study, not just this receptor: Tofacitinib significantly decreased scalp clonality and the number of expanded CD8+ clones among the top 100 scalp clones. Unlike mouse skin, where gammadelta T cells dominate, normal human skin contains resident alphabeta T cells that get sequenced too, which complicates analysis of the scalp TCR repertoire. TCR sequences shared between patients were less clear than in mice, possibly partly because of HLA diversity in the patient population. Compared with normal scalp, lesional scalp, particularly in alopecia totalis/universalis, had higher clonality and more expanded CD8+ clones, which suggests antigenic drive. Many expanded lesional clones persisted in scalp and blood during tofacitinib treatment, which may partly explain relapse after stopping treatment. Because the treated cohort was small and included a single nonresponder, larger studies are needed to assess links between baseline CD8+ expansion and response.

Per the publication, the time point label means: 24 weeks on oral tofacitinib. Sample treatment or condition, as interpreted from the label and publication: oral pan-JAK inhibitor, 5-10 mg twice daily. Lesional scalp punch biopsies and peripheral blood were obtained from alopecia areata patients. After PBMCs were isolated by density centrifugation and stained for CD3, CD4 and CD8, a FACSAria was used to sort CD4+ and CD8+ T cells. The CDR3 holds 15 amino acids from the cysteine to the phenylalanine. The kept DNA is CDR3 alone, 45 bases in frame from the first base. V is pruned by 5 bases and J by 1 base, leaving 5 bases of the junction without a gene match. The germline V gene (reference sequence) sets CDR1 to MNHEY and CDR2 to SMNVEV. On this clone itself: No cognate antigen has been identified for it. One base away there is no much larger clone; base qualities are not given.

To prepare the library, the immunoSEQ multiplex PCR assay was applied. RNA was extracted from all samples and reverse transcribed into cDNA as template for TCR sequencing. First-strand cDNA was synthesized with SuperScript III using a 2:1 mix of oligo-dT and random hexamers. A synthetic immune receptor repertoire was used to gauge amplification bias, and whatever bias remained was removed computationally. As for the original processing: Raw reads were preprocessed for error removal, and CDR3 was defined according to IMGT conventions as running from the conserved cysteine to phenylalanine. Clonality was computed as 1 minus the Shannon entropy, with the entropy normalized by log2 of the number of productive unique TCRs. Whether scalp clones were CD4 or CD8 was inferred by matching scalp TCRbeta sequences against CD4 and CD8 repertoires sorted from blood. TCRdb mirrors the immuneACCESS table, restricted to in-frame sequences. Some clones are absent from its copies; in checked studies, under half trace to an unresolved V gene, and the reason for the others is unknown. V, J and clone size derive from that table, while D and trimming were established from the DNA sequence. The sample table shows some 80,000 clones, and around 66% are seen once. 20% to 30% of the sample goes to the ten largest clones.

Sequences were derived from CD8+ T cells sorted from blood, sampled at week 24, from a patient treated with tofacitinib. The chain is made from TRBV27 and TRBJ2-4; TRBD1 lines up with 7 middle nucleotides. The source is a human donor with alopecia areata. The CDR3 loop reads CASSRTQGAKNIQYF. The sequenced DNA is TGTGCCAGCAGTCGCACACAGGGGGCCAAAAACATTCAGTACTTC.